This T cell receptor (beta chain) was identified in a study of blood T cell repertoires in COVID-19. The germline CDR1 and CDR2 sequences are MGHRA and YSYEKL. Germline trimming cut 5 bases from V and 6 bases from J; bases unmatched to any gene: 8. The CDR3 runs 14 residues. Per the original data handling: The assay estimated nucleated cells by amplifying reference gene primers. TCRdb's copy holds only in-frame clones and misses some; the assay was immunoSEQ multiplex PCR. V, J and clone size are those of that table, while D and trimming were read from the DNA. This table has 250,000 to 300,000 clones, about nine tenths appearing once. The Seattle patients, enrolled during active infection, were followed longitudinally.

J is TRBJ2-7 and V is TRBV4-1, with 9 bases fitting TRBD1. The sequence was collected from a woman under 40 with COVID-19, enrolled during active disease. The sample comprised peripheral blood. The CDR3 sequence: CASSSRTGEFEQYF. DNA for the CDR3: TGCGCCAGCAGCTCACGGACAGGGGAGTTCGAGCAGTACTTC.